Presented here are 32 T cell receptor beta chains from one specimen sequenced in a study of T cells after yellow fever vaccination (dated by TCRdb to about 2019). The meaning of the sample's treatment or condition label: live attenuated yellow fever vaccine strain. Library prep was done by 5' RACE. Sequencing used an Illumina NovaSeq 6000. Clones were called with MiXCR by TCRdb after fastp trimmed the public reads at Q25, and only in-frame beta chains were retained. Under each unique CDR3 protein, matching rows form one entry showing the most common genes and DNA. The sample profile shows more than 50,000 distinct CDR3 sequences; about 5.6% of them were found once. The ten largest clones represent around a third of the sample. The source was PBMCs, either bulk or a sorted T-cell subset (CD4+, CD8+, memory, or dextramer-sorted; not recorded which), collected on the day of the yellow fever booster vaccination. These receptors were taken from a man aged 18 to 35 who received the YFV17D yellow fever vaccine.

This clonotype was detected only a few times. The rearrangement uses TRBV6-2 or TRBV6-3 and TRBJ1-3, with 12 bases fitting TRBD1. Germline CDR1 is MNHEY and CDR2 is SVGEGT. V lost 0 bases, J lost 0 bases, and 6 bases stayed unmatched. The CDR3 consists of 19 residues. The CDR3: CASSYSSSGQGASGNTIYF. The CDR3 DNA is TGTGCCAGCAGTTACTCGAGCTCGGGACAGGGGGCCTCTGGAAACACCATATATTTT.

V usage is TRBV9 and J usage is TRBJ2-1; maybe TRBD2 (6 bases). Trimming removed 1 base at V and 6 bases at J, with 20 bases between. The CDR3 sequence is 17 residues long. CDR1 is SGDLS and CDR2 is YYNGEE in the germline V gene. The CDR3 nucleotides are TGTGCCAGCAGCGTACGAACGGGGGAATTTGCGTCCAATGAGCAGTTCTTC. This sequence encodes CASSVRTGEFASNEQFF.

In this sample, this clonotype turned up many times. The rearrangement uses TRBV4-3 and TRBJ1-2; D is perhaps TRBD1 (5 bases). Germline V gene sequence: CDR1 LGHNA, CDR2 YSLEER. The V end was cut by 0 bases, the J end by 2 bases, with 10 bases between. There are 15 residues in the CDR3. The CDR3, as DNA: TGCGCCAGCAGCCAAGATTTGGGACCCAACTATGGCTACACCTTC. This sequence encodes CASSQDLGPNYGYTF.

This clonotype was detected only a few times. The V call is TRBV6-1, the J call TRBJ2-3; D not certain. Trimming stripped 0 bases from V and 2 bases from J, with 12 bases between. The V gene's germline CDR1 is MNHNS and CDR2 SASEGT. This CDR3 contains 16 residues. CDR3 bases: TGTGCCAGCAGTGAAGCGCCATACCCGAACACAGATACGCAGTATTTT. Translated: CASSEAPYPNTDTQYF.

This clonotype was recorded at least ten times. CDR3 sequence reads: CASSVGGSPTDTQYF. The CDR3 region has the DNA TGTGCCAGCAGCGTAGGGGGCTCACCCACAGATACGCAGTATTTT. The J gene is TRBJ2-3, the V gene TRBV9; a weak D match, TRBD1 (5 bases). This CDR3 has 15 residues. The germline gives CDR1 SGDLS, CDR2 YYNGEE. V dropped 0 bases and J dropped 2 bases, with 10 bases sitting between them.

This clonotype was seen a handful of times. This chain links TRBV6-5 with TRBJ2-3, with D hard to call. With 6 bases removed from V and 3 bases from J, the gap between germline ends came to 10 bases. CDR1 and CDR2 (germline): MNHEY, SVGAGI. CDR3 length equals 13 residues. CDR3 protein: CASSPPATDTQYF. As DNA, the CDR3 is TGTGCCAGCAGCCCCCCTGCGACAGATACGCAGTATTTT.

This clonotype was counted ten times or more. The gene calls are TRBV12-3 or TRBV12-4 and TRBJ1-1; D perhaps matches TRBD1 (6 bases). The V end was cut by 11 bases, the J end by 0 bases, with 13 bases between. The CDR3 extends over 13 amino acids. The CDR3 protein is CAAGGGMNTEAFF. Here the CDR3 DNA reads TGTGCCGCAGGCGGGGGCATGAACACTGAAGCTTTCTTT.

Remarks on this clonotype: This could be a read error, since a much larger clone is one nucleotide away. The V and J genes are TRBV7-6 and TRBJ1-2; D is unresolved. CDR3 length equals 12 residues. V shed 4 bases and J shed 3 bases, with 6 bases lying between them. CDR1 and CDR2 from the germline V gene are SGHVS and FNYEAQ. The CDR3 loop is CASSYGDYGYTF. The CDR3 DNA is TGTGCCAGCAGCTACGGGGACTATGGCTACACCTTC. Filled out from reference TRBV7-6 and TRBJ1-2, the complete variable domain reads GAGVSQSPRYKVTKRGQDVALRCDPISGHVSLYWYRQALGQGPEFLTYFNYEAQQDKSGLPNDRFSAERPEGSISTLTIQRTEQRDSAMYRCASSYGDYGYTFGSGTRLTVV.

The chain carries TRBV5-4 and TRBJ1-1, with D unresolved. This CDR3 comprises 15 residues. The V gene lost 3 bases and the J gene lost 5 bases, with 17 bases spanning the gap. Looked up from germline, CDR1 is SGHNT and CDR2 is YYREEE (reference sequence). The CDR3 region has the DNA TGTGCCAGCAGCTCCTACACTGGTCGGGGAACTGAAGCTTTCTTT. Residues: CASSSYTGRGTEAFF.

This clonotype was found many times. The V call is TRBV4-1, the J call TRBJ2-1; 8 bases align to TRBD1. In germline, CDR1 is MGHRA, CDR2 YSYEKL. With V trimmed by 3 bases and J by 6 bases, 1 base remained unmatched. The length of the CDR3 is 13 residues. This chain's CDR3 is CASSHTGGNEQFF. The CDR3 coding sequence is TGCGCCAGCAGCCACACAGGGGGCAATGAGCAGTTCTTC.

This clonotype was recorded a few times. The chain's CDR3 is CASSEFLWGSDGYTF. The CDR3 bases are TGTGCCAGCAGTGAATTTTTGTGGGGGTCGGATGGCTACACCTTC. The genes are TRBV6-2 or TRBV6-3 and TRBJ1-2, with D possibly TRBD1 on 5 matching bases. V was clipped by 5 bases and J by 6 bases, with 19 bases between them. The germline CDR1 and CDR2 sequences are MNHEY and SVGEGT. CDR3 length: 15 amino acids.

This clonotype was seen repeatedly, ten times or more. The chain recombines TRBV14 with TRBJ2-1; D ambiguous. Germline values: CDR1 SGHDN, CDR2 FVKESK. CDR3 length: 17 amino acids. Trimming shortened V by 4 bases and J by 3 bases, and 19 bases separated the two germline ends. CDR3 amino acids: CASSPPDPTPFYNEQFF. The CDR3 DNA reads TGTGCCAGCAGCCCCCCGGACCCTACTCCTTTCTACAATGAGCAGTTCTTC.

This clonotype has ten or more counts. The V and J genes are TRBV2 and TRBJ2-7; perhaps D is TRBD1 or TRBD2 (5 bases each). The germline V gene has CDR1 SNHLY and CDR2 FYNNEI. CDR3 size: 13 residues. Trimming stripped 10 bases from V and 1 base from J, with 14 bases between. The CDR3 region is CAISGTTSYEQYF. CDR3 nucleotide sequence: TGTGCCATCTCCGGGACCACTTCCTACGAGCAGTACTTC. Full variable domain (remainder filled in from reference TRBV2 and TRBJ2-7): EPEVTQTPSHQVTQMGQEVILRCVPISNHLYFYWYRQILGQKVEFLVSFYNNEISEKSEIFDDQFSVERPDGSNFTLKIRSTKLEDSAMYFCAISGTTSYEQYFGPGTRLTVT.

This clonotype was observed a few times. The V gene is TRBV4-1, the J gene TRBJ1-1; D is uncertain. Trimming cost V 7 bases and J 6 bases, with 18 bases left between them. CDR1 and CDR2 from the germline V gene are MGHRA and YSYEKL. The CDR3 consists of 14 residues. As DNA, the CDR3 is TGCGCCAGCAACCCCGGGTATTTTCGGCCTGAAGCTTTCTTT. Amino acids: CASNPGYFRPEAFF.

The rearrangement links TRBV4-3 to TRBJ2-7, with TRBD2 matching over 9 bases. Germline trimming cut 1 base from V and 6 bases from J; bases unmatched to any gene: 7. The CDR3 has 15 residues. Germline loops: CDR1 LGHNA, CDR2 YSLEER. CDR3 coding DNA: TGCGCCAGCAGCCAAGGTACCCTAGCGGGGCCCGAGCAGTACTTC. Translation: CASSQGTLAGPEQYF.

Concerning this clonotype itself: A much larger clone differs by one base, so this may be a read error. This chain connects TRBV7-9 to TRBJ2-5, with D possibly TRBD1 on 6 matching bases. The CDR3 runs to 15 residues. Germline CDR1 reads SEHNR; CDR2 reads FQNEAQ (reference sequence). The CDR3 is CASSLAWTALENQYF. Here the CDR3 DNA reads TGTGCCAGCAGCTTAGCATGGACAGCTCTGGAGAACCAGTACTTC.

This clonotype was picked up a small number of times. This chain links TRBV7-9 with TRBJ1-1; D is possibly TRBD1 (6 bases). The CDR3 is 14 residues long. V lost 4 bases to trimming and J lost 1 base, with 10 bases between them. Germline V gives CDR1 SEHNR, CDR2 FQNEAQ (reference sequence). CDR3 protein: CASSYRETNTEAFF. The CDR3 DNA reads as TGTGCCAGCAGCTACAGGGAAACGAACACTGAAGCTTTCTTT.

Ten or more counts support this clonotype. The chain joins TRBV7-3 to TRBJ2-2; D gene ambiguous. The germline CDR1 and CDR2 sequences are SGHTA and FQGTGA. V lost 6 bases, J lost 5 bases, and 16 bases lay in between. CDR3 length equals 15 residues. The CDR3 DNA reads TGTGCCAGCAGTCCTGATCCGAGACGGACCGGGGAGCTGTTTTTT. As protein: CASSPDPRRTGELFF. The full variable domain, rest sourced from reference TRBV7-3 and TRBJ2-2, is GAGVSQTPSNKVTEKGKYVELRCDPISGHTALYWYRQSLGQGPEFLIYFQGTGAADDSGLPNDRFFAVRPEGSVSTLKIQRTERGDSAVYLCASSPDPRRTGELFFGEGSRLTVL.

This clonotype was counted at least ten times. CDR3 residues: CSAPTSGGDNEQFF. CDR3 DNA sequence: TGCAGTGCCCCGACTAGCGGGGGGGACAATGAGCAGTTCTTC. This chain joins TRBV20-1 and TRBJ2-1, with 14 bases lining up with TRBD2. The germline CDR1 and CDR2 sequences are DFQATT and SNEGSKA (reference sequence). Trimming took 6 bases from V and 5 from J; bases not matched to a gene: 3. This CDR3 spans 14 amino acids.

Many counts were recorded for this clonotype. This sequence joins TRBV12-3 or TRBV12-4 and TRBJ1-1; no definite D call. This CDR3 contains 13 residues. Trimming removed 7 bases from V and 4 bases from J, with 13 bases in between. The CDR3 nucleotides read TGTGCCAGCAACCCGGGAGGGCTCACTGAAGCTTTCTTT. Its translation: CASNPGGLTEAFF.

This clonotype was seen more than once but under ten times. The rearrangement uses TRBV4-2 and TRBJ2-5; 7 positions agree with TRBD1. Trimming took 0 bases from V and 5 from J; bases not matched to a gene: 6. This CDR3 contains 15 residues. Germline values: CDR1 LGHNA, CDR2 YNFKEQ. This CDR3 is CASSQETGKVETQYF. The CDR3 region has the DNA TGTGCCAGCAGCCAAGAGACAGGGAAGGTGGAGACCCAGTACTTC.

This clonotype was counted at least ten times. V and J are TRBV6-5 and TRBJ2-1; D might be TRBD1 (5 bases). The length of the CDR3 is 13 residues. Deletions cut 2 bases from V and 5 bases from J, with 7 bases between. The germline CDR1 and CDR2 sequences are MNHEY and SVGAGI. The CDR3 nucleotides read TGTGCCAGCAGTTACGGGGCGAACAATGAGCAGTTCTTC. Protein: CASSYGANNEQFF.

The gene calls are TRBV12-3 or TRBV12-4 and TRBJ2-6; D is possibly TRBD1 (5 bases). This CDR3 has 17 amino acids. Trimming removed 2 bases at V and 1 base at J, with 12 bases between. DNA for the CDR3: TGTGCCAGCAGTTTAAGCAGGGTTAATTCTGGGGCCAACGTCCTGACTTTC. This codes for CASSLSRVNSGANVLTF.

This rearrangement joins TRBV4-1 to TRBJ2-7, with a tentative D call TRBD2 (6 bases). The germline V gene has CDR1 MGHRA and CDR2 YSYEKL. There are 15 residues in the CDR3. The V end was cut by 3 bases, the J end by 5 bases, with 17 bases between. The CDR3 DNA reads TGCGCCAGCAGCCAGGGGTACGGGGGTGGCCACGAGCAGTACTTC. Translating it yields CASSQGYGGGHEQYF.

This clonotype was counted many times. The gene calls are TRBV7-2 and TRBJ1-2; tentatively, D is TRBD1 (5 bases). With 6 bases removed from V and 9 bases from J, the gap between germline ends came to 11 bases. This CDR3 contains 11 residues. Germline loops: CDR1 SGHTA, CDR2 FQGNSA. CDR3 sequence: CASSVGTSYTF. CDR3 bases: TGTGCCAGCAGTGTGGGGACGAGCTACACCTTC.

This clonotype was seen repeatedly, ten times or more. V and J are TRBV10-3 and TRBJ2-3, with 8 bases fitting TRBD2. This CDR3 has 17 residues. The trim removed 0 bases at V and 1 base at J, leaving 6 bases unmatched. Germline lookup yields CDR1 ENHRY and CDR2 SYGVKD. Written as DNA, the CDR3 is TGTGCCATCAGTGAGTCTGGGCGGGGGGACGGCACAGATACGCAGTATTTT. The encoded protein is CAISESGRGDGTDTQYF.

This clonotype was found many times. This chain uses TRBV6-2 or TRBV6-3 with TRBJ2-3; 7 bases fit TRBD1. With 1 base clipped from V and 4 bases from J, the junction kept 11 bases outside the gene matches. Per germline, CDR1 MNHEY and CDR2 SVGEGT. This CDR3 has 17 residues. For the CDR3, the DNA is TGTGCCAGCAGTTACTTCGACAGGGCTCGGAGCGCAGATACGCAGTATTTT. Translated, it gives CASSYFDRARSADTQYF.

Ten or more counts support this clonotype. The J gene is TRBJ1-2, the V gene TRBV7-2; D call uncertain. V lost 1 base to trimming and J lost 7 bases, with 13 bases between them. Germline assignment: CDR1 SGHTA and CDR2 FQGNSA. The CDR3 totals 14 residues. CDR3: CASSLGGLRGGYTF. CDR3 sequence (DNA): TGTGCCAGCAGCTTAGGGGGTCTACGTGGTGGCTACACCTTC.

The table lists this clonotype with many counts. The chain uses TRBV12-3 or TRBV12-4 and TRBJ2-3; TRBD1 aligns across 7 bases. CDR3 length: 14 amino acids. V shed 6 bases, J shed 4 bases, and the junction held 7 bases outside the gene matches. The CDR3, as DNA: TGTGCCAGCAGATCCCGGGACAGACCAGATACGCAGTATTTT. Amino acid sequence: CASRSRDRPDTQYF.

The V call is TRBV6-5, the J call TRBJ2-1; 7 positions match TRBD2. V lost 4 bases, J lost 5 bases, and 8 bases stayed unmatched. Germline CDR1 is MNHEY and CDR2 is SVGAGI. This CDR3 spans 15 amino acids. DNA for the CDR3: TGTGCCAGCAGTTGGGGGGGGACTCTTCACAATGAGCAGTTCTTC. It translates to CASSWGGTLHNEQFF.

This clonotype has ten or more counts. CDR3 loop: CATSTGFGFGQYV. The CDR3 nucleotides are TGTGCCACCAGTACAGGTTTTGGTTTCGGGCAGTACGTC. This chain joins TRBV15 and TRBJ2-7; tentatively, D is TRBD1 (5 bases). Germline lookup yields CDR1 LNHNV and CDR2 YYDKDF (reference sequence). The germline V and J ends were trimmed by 6 bases and 9 bases, with 18 bases remaining between them. The CDR3 length is 13 residues.

At least ten counts were recorded for this clonotype. V is TRBV7-3 and J is TRBJ1-1; 7 bases fit TRBD1. V dropped 3 bases and J dropped 4; count of bases not matched to a gene: 5. The CDR3 extends over 14 amino acids. CDR1 is SGHTA, CDR2 FQGTGA, per germline. The CDR3 spells CASSLTGLSTEAFF. The CDR3 DNA follows: TGTGCCAGCAGCTTGACAGGGCTGAGCACTGAAGCTTTCTTT.